What follows are 2 T cell receptor beta chains derived from one specimen sequenced in a study of CXCR3-negative and CXCR3-positive naive CD8 T cells. The study made its TRB cDNA libraries by 5' RACE, adding UMI labels. TCRdb reprocessed the 5' RACE reads and keeps a single row for each CDR3 protein, giving no DNA. In all, the sample yields about 38,000 distinct CDR3 sequences. Sequencing was carried out using memory CD8+ T cells from blood. These receptors all stem from a human donor in good health. Some clones in this sample may be carry-over from other donors' samples.

The chain employs TRBV7-6 and TRBJ2-1; TCRdb indicates TRBD1, and absent DNA this call remains unverified. Germline lookup yields CDR1 SGHVS and CDR2 FNYEAQ. CDR3 length equals 14 residues. CDR3 amino acids: CASSLRDGYNEQFF.

The chain joins TRBV5-1 to TRBJ2-2. CDR3 length equals 14 residues. CDR1 SGHRS and CDR2 YFSETQ come from the germline V gene. CDR3 sequence: CASSLEAITGELFF.